This T cell receptor (beta chain) is from a study of post-analysis software for immune sequencing data. As for the study in general: The patients showed relapsing-remitting, secondary progressive and progressive-relapsing multiple sclerosis courses.

Study-level results: Significantly lower normalized Chao1 diversity was seen in multiple sclerosis patients than in controls.

Unique molecular identifiers were built into the TCR beta cDNA libraries. Using its own MiXCR run on the PCR reads, TCRdb lists one record per CDR3 protein. The repertoire holds about 430,000 distinct CDR3 sequences, with approximately 38% as singletons. This clonotype showed up just once. Its antigen is undetermined. Sequenced material: blood. The clonotype was recovered from a girl aged 2 to 9 with multiple sclerosis.

The CDR3 nucleotides are TGTGCCAGCAGTGAACTGCGACTAGCGGGAGGAGAGACCCAGTACTTC. Encoded protein: CASSELRLAGGETQYF. The gene calls are TRBV6-1 and TRBJ2-5; 13 bases match TRBD2. The CDR3 consists of 16 residues. The V gene end was trimmed by 2 bases and the J gene end by 4 bases; junction bases not matched to a gene: 4. Germline V gene lookup returns CDR1 MNHNS and CDR2 SASEGT.